Listed below are T cell receptor beta chains from one sample, sequenced in a study of T cell responses to AZD1222 COVID-19 vaccine. The method was immunoSEQ multiplex PCR; TCRdb's version includes in-frame clones alone and lacks a portion of them. The table shows roughly 180,000 clones, with roughly 94% occurring only once. The sequencing here drew on peripheral blood, taken 28 days after the second AZD1222 dose. Receptor source: an adult who received the AZD1222 COVID-19 vaccine. CDR3s include the opening cysteine and the closing phenylalanine or tryptophan. Fields, in order: D gene, clone size, V gene, J gene, CDR3 protein, CDR3 DNA. The D gene is left open where the match is weak. Some rows have no size entry. The others give once, few or many, or a class for an expanded clone.

D gene: -; clone size: -; V gene: TRBV5-1; J gene: TRBJ2-7; CDR3 protein: CASSLYGSSYEQYF; CDR3 DNA: TGCGCCAGCAGCTTGTACGGGAGCTCCTACGAGCAGTACTTC
D gene: -; clone size: -; V gene: TRBV4-3; J gene: TRBJ1-2; CDR3 protein: CASSQDPWGNSYGYTF; CDR3 DNA: TGCGCCAGCAGCCAAGATCCCTGGGGCAATAGCTATGGCTACACCTTC
D gene: -; clone size: -; V gene: TRBV25-1; J gene: TRBJ1-1; CDR3 protein: CASSEYEVTTAFF; CDR3 DNA: TGTGCCAGCAGTGAATACGAAGTTACAACGGCTTTCTTT
D gene: -; clone size: -; V gene: TRBV3-1/TRBV3-2; J gene: TRBJ1-4; CDR3 protein: CASSPWTESEKLFF; CDR3 DNA: TGTGCCAGCAGCCCCTGGACAGAGAGTGAAAAACTGTTTTTT
D gene: -; clone size: few; V gene: TRBV19; J gene: TRBJ1-5; CDR3 protein: CASSATVTQPQHF; CDR3 DNA: TGTGCCAGTAGCGCTACGGTGACTCAGCCCCAGCATTTT
D gene: -; clone size: -; V gene: TRBV7-9; J gene: TRBJ1-1; CDR3 protein: CASSLELPEAFF; CDR3 DNA: TGTGCCAGCAGCTTAGAGCTCCCTGAAGCTTTCTTT
D gene: TRBD2; clone size: -; V gene: TRBV29-1; J gene: TRBJ2-1; CDR3 protein: CSVDSSGYNEQFF; CDR3 DNA: TGCAGCGTTGACTCTAGCGGGTACAATGAGCAGTTCTTC
D gene: -; clone size: -; V gene: TRBV24-1; J gene: TRBJ1-5; CDR3 protein: CATSAQNQPQHF; CDR3 DNA: TGTGCCACCAGTGCGCAAAATCAGCCCCAGCATTTT
D gene: TRBD1; clone size: -; V gene: TRBV18; J gene: TRBJ2-1; CDR3 protein: CASSAGTENNEQFF; CDR3 DNA: TGTGCCAGCTCCGCCGGGACAGAAAACAATGAGCAGTTCTTC
D gene: -; clone size: -; V gene: TRBV27; J gene: TRBJ2-1; CDR3 protein: CASSLYSYNEQFF; CDR3 DNA: TGTGCCAGCAGTTTGTACTCCTACAATGAGCAGTTCTTC
D gene: TRBD2; clone size: -; V gene: TRBV5-1; J gene: TRBJ2-3; CDR3 protein: CASSLERESTDTQYF; CDR3 DNA: TGCGCCAGCAGCTTGGAGCGGGAGAGCACAGATACGCAGTATTTT
D gene: -; clone size: -; V gene: TRBV27; J gene: TRBJ1-5; CDR3 protein: CASSLNRDWNQPQHF; CDR3 DNA: TGTGCCAGCAGTTTGAACAGGGACTGGAATCAGCCCCAGCATTTT
D gene: -; clone size: -; V gene: TRBV4-3; J gene: TRBJ2-1; CDR3 protein: CASSQDLGLAAYNEQFF; CDR3 DNA: TGCGCCAGCAGCCAAGATCTAGGGCTAGCAGCCTACAATGAGCAGTTCTTC
D gene: TRBD1; clone size: once; V gene: TRBV28; J gene: TRBJ1-2; CDR3 protein: CASRPPGQGGGYTF; CDR3 DNA: TGTGCCAGCAGGCCACCGGGACAGGGGGGTGGCTACACCTTC
D gene: -; clone size: -; V gene: TRBV6-4; J gene: TRBJ1-4; CDR3 protein: CAGRYSFLIEKLFF; CDR3 DNA: TGTGCCGGCCGGTACTCATTTCTTATTGAAAAACTGTTTTTT
D gene: -; clone size: -; V gene: TRBV3-1/TRBV3-2; J gene: TRBJ2-7; CDR3 protein: CASSQGRTGFFYEQYF; CDR3 DNA: TGTGCCAGCAGCCAAGGAAGGACGGGTTTCTTCTACGAGCAGTACTTC
D gene: -; clone size: -; V gene: TRBV7-6; J gene: TRBJ2-7; CDR3 protein: CASSPGGGPRYEQYF; CDR3 DNA: TGTGCCAGCAGCCCAGGGGGAGGACCTAGGTACGAGCAGTACTTC
D gene: TRBD1; clone size: -; V gene: TRBV19; J gene: TRBJ1-5; CDR3 protein: CASSWGQWWDQPQHF; CDR3 DNA: TGTGCCAGTAGTTGGGGACAGTGGTGGGATCAGCCCCAGCATTTT
D gene: TRBD2; clone size: -; V gene: TRBV5-4; J gene: TRBJ2-2; CDR3 protein: CASHGGLAGKGGTGELFF; CDR3 DNA: TGTGCCAGCCACGGTGGACTAGCGGGAAAAGGAGGAACCGGGGAGCTGTTTTTT